This is a list of T cell receptor beta chains from one sample in a study of T cell repertoires in cytomegalovirus infection. These TCRs' antigens remain unknown. TCRdb reprocessed the reads via MiXCR and lists one record per CDR3 protein. The repertoire holds around 570,000 distinct CDR3 sequences, with around two fifths as singletons. This sample comprised cultured PBMCs, obtained from culture after CMV antigen stimulation. The source of these receptors is a human donor in good health (CMV status not recorded). Some clones in this sample may be carry-over from other donors' samples. The CDR3 runs from the conserved cysteine through the conserved F or W. Fields, in order: J gene, V gene, D gene, clone size, CDR3 protein, CDR3 DNA. The D gene is left open where the match is weak. Only some rows state a clone size, as once, few, many or a class for expanded clones.

>TRBJ2-7|TRBV7-2|TRBD1|few
CASSLEQGAYEQYF
TGTGCCAGCAGCTTAGAACAGGGGGCCTACGAGCAGTACTTC
>TRBJ1-1|TRBV12-3/TRBV12-4|.|.
CASRGTEYAYTEAFF
TGTGCCAGCCGTGGGACGGAGTACGCGTACACTGAAGCTTTCTTT
>TRBJ2-3|TRBV10-3|.|.
CAMAGGTDTQYF
TGTGCCATGGCCGGTGGCACAGATACGCAGTATTTT
>TRBJ1-3|TRBV5-1|.|.
CASSQGTHSGNTIYF
TGCGCCAGCAGCCAAGGGACACACTCTGGAAACACCATATATTTT
>TRBJ2-3|TRBV7-8|TRBD2|few
CASSLRYGGTSGTDTDTQYF
TGTGCCAGCAGCTTAAGATACGGGGGGACTAGCGGGACCGACACAGATACGCAGTATTTT
>TRBJ2-3|TRBV15|.|few
CATSRFRETRLPDTQYF
TGTGCCACCAGCAGGTTTCGAGAAACTAGGTTGCCAGATACGCAGTATTTT
>TRBJ2-7|TRBV6-5|TRBD2|.
CASSFSGSVYEQYF
TGTGCCAGCAGTTTTAGCGGGAGTGTCTACGAGCAGTACTTC
>TRBJ1-1|TRBV7-9|TRBD1|few
CASSLGLNRGKMNTEAFF
TGTGCCAGCAGCCTAGGGCTCAACAGGGGGAAAATGAACACTGAAGCTTTCTTT
>TRBJ2-5|TRBV11-2|.|few
CASSADSSAQYF
TGTGCCAGCAGCGCCGACTCTTCGGCCCAGTACTTC
>TRBJ1-2|TRBV5-1|.|.
CASSFQSLPNYGYTF
TGCGCCAGCAGCTTCCAGAGCCTACCTAACTATGGCTACACCTTC
>TRBJ2-7|TRBV6-2/TRBV6-3|.|.
CASRQGGYEQYF
TGTGCCAGCAGACAGGGCGGCTACGAGCAGTACTTC
>TRBJ1-1|TRBV7-9|.|few
CASSLSKTPYTEAFF
TGTGCCAGCAGCTTATCGAAGACACCTTACACTGAAGCTTTCTTT
>TRBJ2-1|TRBV2|.|.
CASKAGHNEQFF
TGTGCCAGCAAGGCAGGACACAATGAGCAGTTCTTC
>TRBJ2-5|TRBV7-2|.|.
CASSPGLRATQYF
TGTGCCAGCAGCCCAGGACTTCGAGCGACCCAGTACTTC
>TRBJ1-1|TRBV2|.|.
CASSNTRNTEAFF
TGTGCCAGCAGTAATACACGGAACACTGAAGCTTTCTTT
>TRBJ1-5|TRBV29-1|.|.
CSVGAGPNQPQHF
TGCAGCGTTGGTGCAGGGCCCAATCAGCCCCAGCATTTT
>TRBJ2-2|TRBV12-5|.|.
CASGPPTGNTGELFF
TGTGCTAGTGGTCCCCCGACAGGGAACACCGGGGAGCTGTTTTTT
>TRBJ2-2|TRBV2|.|few
CASSETRPDSLHGELFF
TGTGCCAGCAGTGAAACTCGCCCGGACAGCCTTCACGGGGAGCTGTTTTTT
>TRBJ1-1|TRBV7-6|.|.
CASSPPPLGGREAFF
TGTGCCAGCAGCCCGCCGCCCCTTGGAGGGAGGGAAGCTTTCTTT
>TRBJ2-1|TRBV5-1|TRBD2|.
CASSLTSGADNEQFF
TGCGCCAGCAGCTTAACTAGCGGGGCTGACAATGAGCAGTTCTTC
>TRBJ2-7|TRBV12-3/TRBV12-4|.|.
CASSFRFWEQYF
TGTGCCAGCAGTTTTCGATTCTGGGAGCAGTACTTC
>TRBJ2-1|TRBV7-2|.|many
CASSFGLDNEQFF
TGTGCCAGCAGCTTTGGACTTGACAATGAGCAGTTCTTC
>TRBJ1-3|TRBV18|TRBD1|few
CASSPQRGRMAGNTIYF
TGTGCCAGCTCGCCCCAGAGGGGGCGGATGGCTGGAAACACCATATATTTT
>TRBJ2-3|TRBV19|.|few
CASSIVLGSDTQYF
TGTGCCAGTAGTATAGTCCTAGGGTCAGATACGCAGTATTTT
>TRBJ2-3|TRBV7-8|TRBD2|.
CASSLGWASGRVPDTQYF
TGTGCCAGCAGCTTAGGGTGGGCTAGCGGGAGGGTACCTGATACGCAGTATTTT
>TRBJ2-3|TRBV27|TRBD1|few
CASSFTGAGADTQYF
TGTGCCAGCAGTTTTACAGGGGCCGGGGCAGATACGCAGTATTTT
>TRBJ2-7|TRBV7-2|TRBD2|many
CASSLWGGGAYEQYF
TGTGCCAGCAGCTTATGGGGCGGGGGTGCGTACGAGCAGTACTTC
>TRBJ1-5|TRBV28|TRBD1|many
CASSTDRAGYSNQPQHF
TGTGCCAGCAGTACGGACAGGGCAGGGTATAGCAATCAGCCCCAGCATTTT
>TRBJ2-7|TRBV20-1|TRBD2|.
CSARDRTGTTYEQYF
TGCAGTGCTAGAGATAGGACGGGGACTACCTACGAGCAGTACTTC
>TRBJ2-7|TRBV6-1|.|.
CASSEERASYEQYF
TGTGCCAGCAGTGAGGAGCGGGCCTCCTACGAGCAGTACTTC
>TRBJ2-2|TRBV23-1|.|.
CASNGGRPGELFF
TGCGCCAGCAACGGAGGGCGGCCCGGGGAGCTGTTTTTT
>TRBJ2-3|TRBV2|TRBD2|.
CASRGGGSRNTQYF
TGTGCCAGCAGGGGGGGGGGGTCCAGGAATACGCAGTATTTT
>TRBJ2-1|TRBV7-6|.|.
CASMDLITSRNEQFF
TGTGCCAGCATGGACCTAATCACCTCACGCAATGAGCAGTTCTTC
>TRBJ1-6|TRBV12-3/TRBV12-4|TRBD1|.
CASSMDRGSNSPLHF
TGTGCCAGCAGTATGGACAGGGGTTCAAATTCACCCCTCCACTTT
>TRBJ2-6|TRBV6-8|.|few
CAVLLRGANVLTF
TGTGCCGTACTCCTTCGCGGGGCCAACGTCCTGACTTTC
>TRBJ2-5|TRBV6-2/TRBV6-3|.|.
CASSPAGQGTQYF
TGTGCCAGCAGCCCCGCAGGCCAAGGGACCCAGTACTTC
>TRBJ1-2|TRBV4-1|.|.
CASSQVGGYDYGYTF
TGCGCCAGCAGCCAAGTTGGGGGCTACGACTATGGCTACACCTTC
>TRBJ1-1|TRBV11-2|.|few
CASSSQSNTEAFF
TGTGCCAGCAGCTCACAATCGAACACTGAAGCTTTCTTT
>TRBJ2-7|TRBV19|TRBD2|.
CASTSAGLAGGEQYF
TGTGCCAGTACTAGTGCCGGACTAGCGGGCGGCGAGCAGTACTTC
>TRBJ1-5|TRBV12-5|.|.
CASGYHHPQHF
TGTGCTAGTGGTTACCACCACCCCCAGCATTTT
>TRBJ2-5|TRBV7-2|.|few
CASTLGTPSQETQYF
TGTGCCAGCACTTTAGGGACACCCTCCCAAGAGACCCAGTACTTC
>TRBJ2-1|TRBV27|.|.
CASSLLDSDNEQFF
TGTGCCAGCAGTTTACTGGACTCCGACAATGAGCAGTTCTTC
>TRBJ1-2|TRBV7-9|TRBD1|.
CASSLGDSLFYGYTF
TGTGCCAGCAGCTTAGGGGACAGCCTTTTCTATGGCTACACCTTC
>TRBJ1-5|TRBV12-3/TRBV12-4|.|.
CASSRWTAASTGPQHF
TGTGCCAGCAGCCGGTGGACAGCGGCGTCCACGGGGCCCCAGCATTTT
>TRBJ2-3|TRBV7-2|.|.
CASSLLGESSTDTQYF
TGTGCCAGCAGCCTACTGGGTGAATCTAGCACAGATACGCAGTATTTT
>TRBJ1-1|TRBV7-2|.|many
CASSLQGLYTEAFF
TGTGCCAGCAGCTTACAGGGGTTGTACACTGAAGCTTTCTTT
>TRBJ2-3|TRBV7-6|.|.
CASSLVPTGANTDTQYF
TGTGCCAGCAGCTTAGTGCCGACGGGGGCAAACACAGATACGCAGTATTTT
>TRBJ2-5|TRBV12-3/TRBV12-4|TRBD1|.
CASSSYYGAGGTKTQYF
TGTGCCAGCAGTTCGTATTATGGGGCAGGGGGCACGAAGACCCAGTACTTC
>TRBJ2-5|TRBV5-6|TRBD1|.
CASSLTGERPGQETQYF
TGTGCCAGCAGCTTAACAGGGGAAAGGCCGGGCCAAGAGACCCAGTACTTC
>TRBJ2-2|TRBV5-1|.|.
CASSTGLTTTGELFF
TGCGCCAGCAGTACGGGACTCACAACGACCGGGGAGCTGTTTTTT
>TRBJ1-6|TRBV18|.|few
CASSTGTPGSPLHF
TGTGCCAGCTCAACAGGGACCCCCGGGTCACCCCTCCACTTT
>TRBJ1-4|TRBV30|TRBD1|.
CASAHRGAAANEKLFF
TGTGCCTCTGCACACAGGGGGGCAGCCGCGAATGAAAAACTGTTTTTT
>TRBJ1-4|TRBV7-9|.|.
CASILSRRGLITTNEKLFF
TGTGCCAGCATCTTATCCAGGAGGGGATTAATAACAACTAATGAAAAACTGTTTTTT
>TRBJ2-3|TRBV7-6|TRBD1|.
CASSLIPLSTGVADTQYF
TGTGCCAGCAGCTTAATCCCCCTATCGACAGGGGTCGCAGATACGCAGTATTTT
>TRBJ2-3|TRBV7-8|TRBD2|many
CASSLRTSGGGDTQYF
TGTGCCAGCAGCTTAAGGACTAGCGGGGGGGGTGATACGCAGTATTTT
>TRBJ2-7|TRBV4-1|.|few
CASSQEVAYEQYF
TGCGCCAGCAGCCAAGAGGTCGCTTACGAGCAGTACTTC
>TRBJ2-1|TRBV7-2|.|.
CASSTGGYFYNEQFF
TGTGCCAGCAGCACCGGGGGCTACTTCTACAATGAGCAGTTCTTC
>TRBJ1-6|TRBV2|.|.
CASRERIQYSPLHF
TGTGCCAGCAGGGAACGGATACAGTATTCACCCCTCCACTTT
>TRBJ2-5|TRBV28|.|few
CASTARGIGGETQYF
TGTGCCAGCACCGCTCGGGGGATCGGGGGAGAGACCCAGTACTTC